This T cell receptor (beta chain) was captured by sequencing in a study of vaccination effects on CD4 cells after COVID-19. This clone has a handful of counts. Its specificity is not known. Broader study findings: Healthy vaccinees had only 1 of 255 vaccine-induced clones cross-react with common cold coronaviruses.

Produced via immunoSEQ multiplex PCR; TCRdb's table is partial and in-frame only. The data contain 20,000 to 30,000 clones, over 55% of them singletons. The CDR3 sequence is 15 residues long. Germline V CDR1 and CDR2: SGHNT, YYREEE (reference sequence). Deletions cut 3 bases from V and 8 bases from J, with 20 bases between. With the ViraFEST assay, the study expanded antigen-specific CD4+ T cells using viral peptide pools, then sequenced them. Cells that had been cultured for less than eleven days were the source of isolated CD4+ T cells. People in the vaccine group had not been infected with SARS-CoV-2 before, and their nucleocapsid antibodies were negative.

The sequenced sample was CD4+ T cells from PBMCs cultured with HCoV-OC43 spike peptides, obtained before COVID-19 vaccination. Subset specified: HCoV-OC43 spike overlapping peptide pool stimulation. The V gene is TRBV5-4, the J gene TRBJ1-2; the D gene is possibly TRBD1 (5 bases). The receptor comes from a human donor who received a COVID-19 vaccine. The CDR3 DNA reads TGTGCCAGCAGCTACTCCCAGGGCCAAGAGCGCGGCTACACCTTC. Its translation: CASSYSQGQERGYTF.